A selection of T cell receptor beta chains follows, all from one sample in a study of glioma-infiltrating T cells. TCRdb itself ran the multiplex PCR reads through MiXCR, one entry per CDR3 protein. The data contain about 380,000 distinct CDR3 sequences, less than 50% of them singletons. What was sequenced was glioma tissue, nonneoplastic brain tissue, or PBMCs (not recorded which). The receptors come from a human donor with low-grade glioma or glioblastoma, undergoing nonglioma brain surgery, or in good health (not recorded which). The CDR3 runs from the conserved cysteine through the conserved F or W. A D gene is named only where the DNA matches it firmly. The listing skips clone size in some rows; elsewhere it reads once, few, many or a size class.

v_gene	j_gene	abundance	d_gene	CDR3nt	CDR3aa
TRBV20-1	TRBJ1-1	many	NA	TGCAGTGCTAGAGGGGTCGGGGCTGAAGCTTTCTTT	CSARGVGAEAFF
TRBV11-1	TRBJ2-1	few	NA	TGTGCCAGCAGCCCGGGACCGGTTTTGCAGTTCTTC	CASSPGPVLQFF
TRBV6-1	TRBJ2-6	NA	NA	TGTGCCAGCAGTTCCACACAGGGAAAGCTTAATGGCCGCTCTGGGGCCAACGTCCTGACTTTC	CASSSTQGKLNGRSGANVLTF
TRBV20-1	TRBJ2-3	many	NA	TGCAGTGCTAGAGTTGGCTCCTCCACAGATACGCAGTATTTT	CSARVGSSTDTQYF
TRBV29-1	TRBJ2-5	NA	NA	TGCAGCATTCGGTGGGGGCAAGAGACCCAGTACTTC	CSIRWGQETQYF
TRBV28	TRBJ2-3	many	NA	TGTGCCAGCAGTTTAGGGGGGACTAGCACAGATACGCAGTATTTT	CASSLGGTSTDTQYF
TRBV12-3/TRBV12-4	TRBJ2-3	NA	NA	TGTGCCAGCAGTTTAGGTGGGGTAGGCGATACGCAGTATTTT	CASSLGGVGDTQYF
TRBV6-6	TRBJ2-1	few	NA	TGTGCCAGCAGTCCCTTAGGGGGGCGGAGGAGGAATGAGCAGTTCTTC	CASSPLGGRRRNEQFF
TRBV7-2	TRBJ2-5	NA	TRBD2	TGTGCCAGCACCCAGGGACTAGCGGAAGAGACCCAGTACTTC	CASTQGLAEETQYF
TRBV27	TRBJ2-1	many	NA	TGTGCCAGCAGCCTACGACTCGGCTCCTACAATGAGCAGTTCTTC	CASSLRLGSYNEQFF
TRBV15	TRBJ2-7	once	TRBD1	TGTGCCACCAGCAGAGCCCCGGGTCGGACAGGGGTTCTTACTGAGCAGTACTTC	CATSRAPGRTGVLTEQYF
TRBV2	TRBJ2-4	few	NA	TGTGCCAGCAGTGTTAGCGCTAGCCCTATAGCCAAAAACATTCAGTACTTC	CASSVSASPIAKNIQYF
TRBV7-8	TRBJ1-5	once	NA	TGTGCCAGCAGCTTGATGAGGACACACTATAGCAATCAGCCCCAGCATTTT	CASSLMRTHYSNQPQHF